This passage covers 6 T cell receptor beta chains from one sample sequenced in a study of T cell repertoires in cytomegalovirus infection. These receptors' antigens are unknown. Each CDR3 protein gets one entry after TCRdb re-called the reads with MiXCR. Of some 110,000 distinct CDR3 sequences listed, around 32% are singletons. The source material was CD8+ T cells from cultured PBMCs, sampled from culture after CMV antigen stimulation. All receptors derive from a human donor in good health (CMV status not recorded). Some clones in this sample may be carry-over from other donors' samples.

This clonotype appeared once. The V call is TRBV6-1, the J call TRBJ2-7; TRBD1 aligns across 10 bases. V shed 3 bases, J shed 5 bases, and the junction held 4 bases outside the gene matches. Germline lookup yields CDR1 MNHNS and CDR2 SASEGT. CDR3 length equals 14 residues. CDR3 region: CASSDRDRGHEQYF. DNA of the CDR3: TGTGCCAGCAGTGACCGGGACAGGGGCCACGAGCAGTACTTC.

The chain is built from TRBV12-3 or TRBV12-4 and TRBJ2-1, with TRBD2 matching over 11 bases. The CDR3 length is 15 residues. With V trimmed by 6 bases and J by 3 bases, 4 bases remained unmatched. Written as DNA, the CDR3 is TGTGCCAGCAGCCGGCTAGCGGGGGGCTACAATGAGCAGTTCTTC. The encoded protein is CASSRLAGGYNEQFF.

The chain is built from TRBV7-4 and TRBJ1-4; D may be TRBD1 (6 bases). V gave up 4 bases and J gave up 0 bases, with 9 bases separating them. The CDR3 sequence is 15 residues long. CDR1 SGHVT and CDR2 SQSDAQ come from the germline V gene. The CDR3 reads CASSSRGATNEKLFF. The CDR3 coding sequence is TGTGCCAGCAGCTCGAGGGGGGCAACTAATGAAAAACTGTTTTTT.

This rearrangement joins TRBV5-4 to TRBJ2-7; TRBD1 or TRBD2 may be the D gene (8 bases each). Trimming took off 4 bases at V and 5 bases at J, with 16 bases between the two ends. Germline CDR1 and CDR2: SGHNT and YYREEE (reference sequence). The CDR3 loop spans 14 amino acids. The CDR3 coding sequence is TGTGCCAGCAGCCTCAGGGGGCGGGGGGACGAGCAGTACTTC. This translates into CASSLRGRGDEQYF.

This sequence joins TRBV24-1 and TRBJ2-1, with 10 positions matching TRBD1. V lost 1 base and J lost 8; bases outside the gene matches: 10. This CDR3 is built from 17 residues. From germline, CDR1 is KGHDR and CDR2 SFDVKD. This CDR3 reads CATSDFLGQGRADEQFF. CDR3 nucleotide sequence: TGTGCCACCAGTGATTTCCTGGGACAGGGGCGCGCCGATGAGCAGTTCTTC.

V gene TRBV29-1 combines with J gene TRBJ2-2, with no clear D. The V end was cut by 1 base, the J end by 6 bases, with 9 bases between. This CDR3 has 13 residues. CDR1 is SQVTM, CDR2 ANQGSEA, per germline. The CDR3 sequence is CSVEGVKAGELFF. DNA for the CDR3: TGCAGCGTTGAAGGGGTTAAGGCCGGGGAGCTGTTTTTT.